One T cell receptor beta chain is described in this entry. Its antigen is not known. CDR3 length: 15 residues. Germline V gene data show CDR1 as SGHKS and CDR2 as YYEKEE (reference sequence). This record belongs to a study of CXCR3-negative and CXCR3-positive naive CD8 T cells. Overall study context: Roughly 1.5 +/- 0.3 million TRB reads came from each library, giving some 140 million in total.

Points from the study as a whole: TRB CDR3 properties were used to infer TCR strength, and surface CD5 was comparable between naive subsets. Both naive subsets had comparably high diversity; memory CD8+ cells much lower. In CXCR3-positive naive cells, the TRB CDR3s were more hydrophobic than in CXCR3-negative naive cells. TRBV-TRBJ usage was alike in naive CXCR3-negative and CXCR3-positive cells but differed in memory cells.

The study made its TRB cDNA libraries by 5' RACE, adding UMI labels. TCRdb re-called the 5' RACE reads and catalogs CDR3 proteins one per entry, DNA excluded. This specimen shows 85,000 to 90,000 distinct CDR3 sequences; the ten leading clones hold 0.82%. The chain recombines TRBV5-5 with TRBJ2-7; the D call of TRBD1 rests on TCRdb alone, since no DNA is present to check it. The TCR was taken from a human donor in good health. Some clones in this sample may be carry-over from other donors' samples. Sequencing was carried out using naive CXCR3+ CD8+ T cells from blood. The subset was: CD45RO-CCR7+CD27+CD95- naive CD8+ T cells expressing CXCR3 (TNR3+). This chain's CDR3 is CASSLGAWGTYEQYF. The full variable domain, in which reference TRBV5-5 and TRBJ2-7 provide the parts outside the CDR3, is DAGVTQSPTHLIKTRGQQVTLRCSPISGHKSVSWYQQVLGQGPQFIFQYYEKEERGRGNFPDRFSARQFPNYSSELNVNALLLGDSALYLCASSLGAWGTYEQYFGPGTRLTVT.